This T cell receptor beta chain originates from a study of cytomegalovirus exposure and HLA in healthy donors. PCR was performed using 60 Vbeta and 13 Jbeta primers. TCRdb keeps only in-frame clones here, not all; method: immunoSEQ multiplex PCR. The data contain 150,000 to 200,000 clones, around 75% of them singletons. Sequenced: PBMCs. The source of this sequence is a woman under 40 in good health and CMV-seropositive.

CDR3: CASSELVYYEQYF. CDR3 DNA sequence: TGTGCCAGCAGTGAGTTGGTCTACTACGAGCAGTACTTC. The V gene is TRBV6-1, the J gene TRBJ2-7; D ambiguous. Trimming cost V 3 bases and J 3 bases, with 9 bases left between them. Germline CDR1 MNHNS, CDR2 SASEGT. The CDR3 has 13 residues.